This TCR beta chain was sequenced in a study of pediatric ulcerative colitis. Sequenced by immunoSEQ multiplex PCR; TCRdb stores in-frame clones only, minus some. The sample gives about 60,000 clones, 85% to 90% of which show up once; about 1.5% is in the top ten. Findings of the study overall: Acute severe colitis showed lower rectal diversity from clonal expansions. All ulcerative colitis patients, but no controls, carried two rectal clonotypes.

This CDR3 has 15 amino acids. CDR1 is SGHVS, CDR2 FQNEAQ, per germline. V dropped 2 bases and J dropped 3 bases, with 11 bases sitting between them. Remarks on this clone: Its matching antigen is unknown.

Sequencing was carried out using blood. The receptor's source is a boy aged 10-17 years who was a control in a study of pediatric ulcerative colitis. The chain couples TRBV7-8 to TRBJ2-1; D assignment may be TRBD1 or TRBD2 (5 bases each). The CDR3 nucleotides read TGTGCCAGCAGCTTATTAGGGACCGACTACAATGAGCAGTTCTTC. It encodes CASSLLGTDYNEQFF. Supplemented by reference TRBV7-8 and TRBJ2-1, the full variable domain reads GAGVSQSPRYKVAKRGQDVALRCDPISGHVSLFWYQQALGQGPEFLTYFQNEAQLDKSGLPSDRFFAERPEGSVSTLKIQRTQQEDSAVYLCASSLLGTDYNEQFFGPGTRLTVL.